This T cell receptor (beta chain) is drawn from a study of blood T cell repertoires in COVID-19 (dated by TCRdb to about 2020). For the study in its entirety: Collaborator samples came from the United States, Italy and Spain and covered acute and convalescent phases of COVID-19. The samples were drawn from the first 160 participants of the ongoing ImmuneRACE study and from roughly 1,300 subjects provided by 6 global collaborators. Subjects who had been exposed to COVID-19, were actively infected with it, or had recovered from it provided the deeply sampled blood TCRbeta repertoires that made up the dataset. The repertoires were made available in a free public database intended to serve as a resource for research on the immune response to SARS-CoV-2. The prospective study material was composed of cDNA or gDNA derived from T cells, B-cell-depleted T cells, or PBMCs. Sample metadata almost always included a de-identified subject ID, COVID-19 status, age in years and sex. HLA class I and class II types, where available, came from metadata supplied by the sample provider rather than from assay-based typing.

Enrolling through a virtual design, the prospective study's participants ranged in age from about 18 to 89 years and lived across approximately 25 United States geographic areas. Cohort assignment in the prospective study relied on participant-reported clinical history from a screening survey and a study questionnaire. For ImmuneRACE Cohort 3, a participant was defined as recovered based on two consecutive negative NP/OP PCR tests, clearance by a healthcare professional, or resolution of symptoms. In the prospective study, whole blood, serum and a nasopharyngeal or oropharyngeal swab were collected from each participant by mobile phlebotomists. Over a 2-month period, participants in the prospective study had the option of providing additional blood draws and questionnaires. Blood samples from the prospective study were shipped frozen or at room temperature prior to DNA extraction. Overall study outcomes, separate from this receptor: The quantity of clinical and demographic metadata differed by source and by participant and was supplied without curation.

Details on this clone: Its antigen is currently not known. The input lacks base qualities; no much larger clone sits a single base away.

V was cut back by 4 bases and J by 4 bases, leaving a gap of 15 bases between them. The CDR3 contains 15 residues, cysteine and phenylalanine counted. The read is trimmed to its CDR3 DNA, 45 bases read in frame from base 1. As encoded in the germline V gene (reference sequence), CDR1 is WNHNN while CDR2 is SYGVQD. The immunoSEQ Assay, a bias-controlled multiplex PCR, was used to amplify TCRbeta CDR3 regions from genomic DNA. Per the authors' processing: The number of nucleated cells in each sample was estimated from the amplification of reference gene primers within the assay. To quantify the absolute abundance of each unique TCRbeta CDR3 rearrangement, sequence reads were collapsed and filtered. Productive Simpson clonality was computed per sample as the square root of Simpson's diversity index over productive rearrangements. TCRdb limited this immuneACCESS table to in-frame rearrangements with V and J called. A share of clones is missing; checked studies link under half to unresolved V genes, and the rest is unexplained. V, J and clone size reflect that table, while D and trimming were determined from the DNA. The sample data list hundreds of thousands of clones, and about 87% of these were observed just once. The ten largest make up over 1% of the sample.

The receptor was derived from a man aged 25-40 years who had recovered from COVID-19. The chain employs TRBV10-1 and TRBJ2-3; 6 matching bases give a weak D call of TRBD2. Specimen: PBMCs or T cells enriched from blood (not recorded which). The nucleotide sequence reads as follows: TGCGCCAGCAGTGCTTCGGGAGTACGGGCAGATACGCAGTATTTT. This gives the protein CASSASGVRADTQYF.